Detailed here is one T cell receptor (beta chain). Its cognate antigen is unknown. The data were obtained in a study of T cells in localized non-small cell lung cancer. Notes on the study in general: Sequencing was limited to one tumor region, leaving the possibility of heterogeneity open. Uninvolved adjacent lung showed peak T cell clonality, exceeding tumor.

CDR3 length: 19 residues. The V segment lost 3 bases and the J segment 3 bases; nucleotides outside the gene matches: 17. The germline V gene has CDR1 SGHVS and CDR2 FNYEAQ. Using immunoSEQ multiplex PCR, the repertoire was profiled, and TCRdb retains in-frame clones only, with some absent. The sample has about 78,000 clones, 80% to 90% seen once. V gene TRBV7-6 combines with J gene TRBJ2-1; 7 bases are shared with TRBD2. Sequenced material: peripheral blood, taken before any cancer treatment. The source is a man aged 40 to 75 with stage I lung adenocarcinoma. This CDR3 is CASSFRTLIPGTNYNEQFF. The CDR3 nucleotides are TGTGCCAGCAGCTTCCGAACATTGATCCCCGGGACTAACTACAATGAGCAGTTCTTC.